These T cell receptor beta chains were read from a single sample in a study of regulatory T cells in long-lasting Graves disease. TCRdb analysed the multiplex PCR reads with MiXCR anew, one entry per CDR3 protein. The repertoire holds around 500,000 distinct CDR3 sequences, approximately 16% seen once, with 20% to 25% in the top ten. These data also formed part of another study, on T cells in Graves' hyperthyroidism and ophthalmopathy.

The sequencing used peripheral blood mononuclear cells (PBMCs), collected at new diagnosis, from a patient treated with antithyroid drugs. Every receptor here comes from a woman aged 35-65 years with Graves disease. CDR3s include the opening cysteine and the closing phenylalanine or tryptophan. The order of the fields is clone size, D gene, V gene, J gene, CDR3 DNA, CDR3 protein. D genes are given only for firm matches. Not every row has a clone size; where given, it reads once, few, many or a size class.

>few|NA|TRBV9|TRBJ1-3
TGTGCCAGCAGCCCCCAACGAGTCGTAAACACCATATATTTT
CASSPQRVVNTIYF
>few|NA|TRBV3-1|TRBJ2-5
TGTGCCAGCAGCCAAGATTCGTCCGGGGGGCCGGGGCAGACCCAGTACTTC
CASSQDSSGGPGQTQYF
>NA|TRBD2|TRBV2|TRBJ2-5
TGTGCCAGCAGCTCCCCTAGCGGACAAGAGACCCAGTACTTC
CASSSPSGQETQYF
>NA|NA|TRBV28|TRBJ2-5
TGTGCCAGCATCTCAGGGGGGGCTCGAGAGACCCAGTACTTC
CASISGGARETQYF
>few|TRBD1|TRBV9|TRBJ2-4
TGTGCCAGCAGCGTAGAGGGGGCGGCAGCCAAAAACATTCAGTACTTC
CASSVEGAAAKNIQYF
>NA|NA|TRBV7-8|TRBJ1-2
TGTGCCAGCAGCTCGTTAGCGATGCGGGGTCTGGGTGGCTACACCTTC
CASSSLAMRGLGGYTF
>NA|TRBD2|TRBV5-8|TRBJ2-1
TGTGCCAGCGGCGGGGGTGGTGAGCAGTTCTTC
CASGGGGEQFF
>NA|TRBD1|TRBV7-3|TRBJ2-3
TGTGCCACTGCCGGGACAGGGGGCATGGATACGCAGTATTTT
CATAGTGGMDTQYF
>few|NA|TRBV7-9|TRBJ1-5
TGTGCCAGCAGCTTTCCGACCCTTAGCAATCAGCCCCAGCATTTT
CASSFPTLSNQPQHF
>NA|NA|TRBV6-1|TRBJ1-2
TGTGCCAGCAGTGAAGGACAGGCGGGAGGCTATGGCTACACCTTC
CASSEGQAGGYGYTF
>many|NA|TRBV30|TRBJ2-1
TGTGCCTGGAACCTCGGCTCCTACAATGAGCAGTTCTTC
CAWNLGSYNEQFF
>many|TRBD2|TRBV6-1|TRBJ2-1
TGTGCCAGCAGTGAAGTATCCAGCGGGGCAAATGAGCAGTTCTTC
CASSEVSSGANEQFF
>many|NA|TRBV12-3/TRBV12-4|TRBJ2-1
TGTGCCAGCAGTTTAGGGCCGGGCTCCTACAATGAGCAGTTCTTC
CASSLGPGSYNEQFF
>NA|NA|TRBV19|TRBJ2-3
TGTGCCAGTCACTCGGGAGATACGCAGTATTTT
CASHSGDTQYF
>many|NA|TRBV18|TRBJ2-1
TGTGCCAGCTCACTAAATCAATTTAAGGAGTTCTTC
CASSLNQFKEFF
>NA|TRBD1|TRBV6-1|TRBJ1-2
TGTGCCAGCCACAGGGGATTTCCGTATGGCTACACCTTC
CASHRGFPYGYTF
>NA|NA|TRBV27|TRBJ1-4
TGTGCCAGCAGCCCATGGCAGGGTGGCAATGAAAAACTGTTTTTT
CASSPWQGGNEKLFF
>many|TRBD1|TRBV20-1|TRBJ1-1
TGCAGTGCCCCACAGGGGGACACTGAAGCTTTCTTT
CSAPQGDTEAFF
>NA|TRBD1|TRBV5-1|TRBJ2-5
TGCGCCAGCAGCTCGAAACAGGGGGCCGGAGAGACCCAGTACTTC
CASSSKQGAGETQYF
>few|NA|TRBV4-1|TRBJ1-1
TGCGCCAGCAGACAAATCGGACTGTACACTGAAGCTTTCTTT
CASRQIGLYTEAFF
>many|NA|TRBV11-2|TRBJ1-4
TGTGCCAGCAGCTTGAGGACGGTCCCTTGGGAAAAACTGTTTTTT
CASSLRTVPWEKLFF
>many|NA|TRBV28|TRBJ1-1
TGTGCCAGCAGCGAACAAGGTGGTCGGACGTTGACTGAAGCTTTCTTT
CASSEQGGRTLTEAFF
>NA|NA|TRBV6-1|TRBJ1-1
TGTGCCAGCAGTGAAAGGACGGCTCAAAAAGCTTTCTTT
CASSERTAQKAFF
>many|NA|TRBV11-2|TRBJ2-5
TGTGCCAGCAGCTTATCGGGGGGCGGGCGAGAGACCCAGTACTTC
CASSLSGGGRETQYF
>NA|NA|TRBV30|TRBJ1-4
TGTGCCTGGAGTGCCCTTGCAGGGGTGGCAAAACTGTTTTTT
CAWSALAGVAKLFF
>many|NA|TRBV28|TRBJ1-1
TGTGCCAGCAGTTTGGGGCTGATTGGCAGGATAAACACTGAAGCTTTCTTT
CASSLGLIGRINTEAFF
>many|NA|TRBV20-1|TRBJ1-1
TGCAGCGGGGGGACTCCGGAGGACACTGAAGCTTTCTTT
CSGGTPEDTEAFF
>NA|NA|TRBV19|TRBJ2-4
TGTGCCAGTAGTAATGAGGGGGGGGGCGCTTCGGCGGCCAAAAACATTCAGTACTTC
CASSNEGGGASAAKNIQYF
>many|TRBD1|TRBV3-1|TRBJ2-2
TGTGCCAGCAGCTTAGGACAGGGGATCGGGGAGCTGTTTTTT
CASSLGQGIGELFF
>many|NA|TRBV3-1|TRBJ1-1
TGTGCCAGCAGCCGCGGGGACACTGAAGCTTTCTTT
CASSRGDTEAFF
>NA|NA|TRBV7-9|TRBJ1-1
TGTGCCAGCAGCTCTCCGTCGGGGCCGGGGACTGAAGCTTTCTTT
CASSSPSGPGTEAFF
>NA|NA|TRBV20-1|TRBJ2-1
TGCAGTGCTAGAGGAGGCGGGGTTAGCTCCTACAATGAGCAGTTCTTC
CSARGGGVSSYNEQFF
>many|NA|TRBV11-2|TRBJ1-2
TGTGCCAGCAGCCCAGGTTCGGCAGTAGGTGGCTACACCTTC
CASSPGSAVGGYTF
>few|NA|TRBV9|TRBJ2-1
TGTGCCAGCAGCGTAGTGGGGGTTTCCTACAATGAGCAGTTCTTC
CASSVVGVSYNEQFF
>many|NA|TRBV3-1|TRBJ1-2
TGTGCCAGCAGCCAGTCCACAATCTATGGCTACACCTTC
CASSQSTIYGYTF
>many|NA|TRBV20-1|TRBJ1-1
TGCAGTGCTAGCCCGACAGTGGGGAACACTGAAGCTTTCTTT
CSASPTVGNTEAFF
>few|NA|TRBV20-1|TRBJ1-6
TGCAGTGCTATGGGGGCTAAAAATTCACCCCTCCACTTT
CSAMGAKNSPLHF
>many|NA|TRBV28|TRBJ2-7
TGTGCCAGCAGTTTATTCTCAGCTAACTCCTACGAGCAGTACTTC
CASSLFSANSYEQYF
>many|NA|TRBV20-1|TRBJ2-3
TGCAGTGCTAGAAGGGGGGGAGGGACAGATACGCAGTATTTT
CSARRGGGTDTQYF
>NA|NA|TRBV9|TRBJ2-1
TGTGCCTCTGGGACGCTGGGCAATGAGCAGTTCTTC
CASGTLGNEQFF
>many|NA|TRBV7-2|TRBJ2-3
TGTGCCAGCAGCTTAGACTACGTTAGCACAGATACGCAGTATTTT
CASSLDYVSTDTQYF
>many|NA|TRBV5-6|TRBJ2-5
TGTGCCAGCAGCCCCCCGAGGGTCCTGGCGACCCAGTACTTC
CASSPPRVLATQYF
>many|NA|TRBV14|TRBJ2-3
TGTGCCAGCAGCCCGCTGGGTTCGGCGGATACGCAGTATTTT
CASSPLGSADTQYF
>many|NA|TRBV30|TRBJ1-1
TGTGCCTGGAGATGGGCGGGAAGTACTGAAGCTTTCTTT
CAWRWAGSTEAFF
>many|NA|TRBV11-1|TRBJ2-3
TGTGCCAGCAGCTCCCCACGGGGGGGACAGTCAAGCACAGATACGCAGTATTTT
CASSSPRGGQSSTDTQYF
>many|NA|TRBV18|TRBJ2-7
TGTGCCAGCTCACCTATACTAGCAGACGAGCAGTACTTC
CASSPILADEQYF
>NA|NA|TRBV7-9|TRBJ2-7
TGTGCCAGCAGCTTCACAGTCTACTTC
CASSFTVYF
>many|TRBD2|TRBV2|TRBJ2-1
TGTGCCAGCAGTGCCCTAGCGGGGGGGCCAAATAATGTAATCGATGAGCAGTTCTTC
CASSALAGGPNNVIDEQFF
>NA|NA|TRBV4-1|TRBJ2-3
TGCGCCAGCAGCCAAGGAGAATATGTGAGAAATACGCAGTATTTT
CASSQGEYVRNTQYF
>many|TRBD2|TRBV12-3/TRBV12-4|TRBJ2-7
TGTGCCAGCAGCCGCCGGGCGGGGGTGTACTTC
CASSRRAGVYF
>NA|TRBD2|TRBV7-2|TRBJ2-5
TGTGCCAGCAGCACCCTCCTAGCGGGAGGGGCCCAAGAGACCCAGTACTTC
CASSTLLAGGAQETQYF
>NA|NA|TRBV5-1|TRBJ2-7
TGCGCCAGCAGCTTGGAGGCAGTCTCCTACGAGCAGTACTTC
CASSLEAVSYEQYF
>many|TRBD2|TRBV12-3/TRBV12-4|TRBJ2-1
TGTGCCAGCAGCAAGCCCCAGGGAAGGTCTAGCGGGGGAGTATACAATGAGCAGTTCTTC
CASSKPQGRSSGGVYNEQFF
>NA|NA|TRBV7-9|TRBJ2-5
TGTGCCAGCAGCTTCGGCAGAGGCCCCGGAGAGACCCAGTACTTC
CASSFGRGPGETQYF
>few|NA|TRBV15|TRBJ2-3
TGTGCCACCAGCAGAGAAAAGGCCCTCACAGATACGCAGTATTTT
CATSREKALTDTQYF